This T cell receptor (beta chain) originates from a study of blood T cells in healthy people across ages. Researchers collected about 10 milliliters of peripheral blood from every single donor. Findings and limits, study-wide: PBMC samples, being unsorted, prevented any conclusive comparison of naive and antigen-experienced cells.

Alongside a J-beta primer mix, a sample-barcoded 5' primer served in a second PCR lasting roughly 6 to 11 cycles. Each CDR3 protein is one row after TCRdb ran MiXCR on the 5' RACE reads. The data contain roughly 800,000 distinct CDR3 sequences, around a quarter of them singletons. A word on this clonotype: Its antigen is undetermined.

These data were likewise used in another study, on T cells of mothers and their children.

The sequence derives from a boy aged 10-17 years in good health. The sample comprised blood.

The CDR3 loop reads CASSYGPGDSYEKLFF. The CDR3 nucleotides are TGTGCCAGCAGCTATGGTCCGGGGGACTCTTATGAAAAACTGTTTTTT. V is TRBV7-2 and J is TRBJ1-4, with TRBD1 as a possible D gene (5 bases). CDR1 is SGHTA and CDR2 is FQGNSA in the germline V gene. Trimming took off 4 bases at V and 6 bases at J, with 18 bases between the two ends. This CDR3 is built from 16 residues.